A single sample is the source of the 18 T cell receptor beta chains below, sequenced in a study of monozygotic twins with inflammatory bowel disease. TCRdb re-called the 5' RACE reads, yielding one record per CDR3 amino acid sequence without DNA. The sample has some 170,000 distinct CDR3 sequences; the top ten hold more than 2.5%. Sequenced: blood. These receptors all stem from a human donor with ulcerative colitis or Crohn's disease, or a healthy co-twin of an affected twin (not recorded which).

The chain is built from TRBV19 and TRBJ1-5. The CDR3 is 17 amino acids. CDR1 is LNHDA, CDR2 SQIVND, per germline (reference sequence). This CDR3 is CASSIVRTALSNQPQHF. Drawing the rest from reference TRBV19 and TRBJ1-5, the complete variable domain is DGGITQSPKYLFRKEGQNVTLSCEQNLNHDAMYWYRQDPGQGLRLIYYSQIVNDFQKGDIAEGYSVSREKKESFPLTVTSAQKNPTAFYLCASSIVRTALSNQPQHFGDGTRLSIL.

The CDR3 loop is CASSLEGSNYGYTF. The J gene is TRBJ1-2, the V gene TRBV7-3. Germline-derived CDR1 and CDR2 are SGHTA and FQGTGA. This CDR3 region has 14 residues.

The CDR3 protein is CASSLVSRDTQYF. The rearrangement joins TRBV7-2 to TRBJ2-3. Per the germline V gene, CDR1 is SGHTA and CDR2 is FQGNSA. This CDR3 spans 13 amino acids. The full variable domain, completed using reference TRBV7-2 and TRBJ2-3, is GAGVSQSPSNKVTEKGKDVELRCDPISGHTALYWYRQSLGQGLEFLIYFQGNSAPDKSGLPSDRFSAERTGGSVSTLTIQRTQQEDSAVYLCASSLVSRDTQYFGPGTRLTVL.

The J gene is TRBJ2-1, the V gene TRBV6-6; absent DNA, TCRdb's TRBD1 call cannot be checked. The germline gives CDR1 MNHNY, CDR2 SVGAGI (reference sequence). CDR3 length equals 13 residues. CDR3 protein: CASKTTGNNEQFF.

This rearrangement joins TRBV12-3 or TRBV12-4 to TRBJ2-7; the D gene TCRdb calls, TRBD1, cannot be checked with no DNA. CDR3 length: 14 residues. The chain's CDR3 is CASSFNGGPIEQYF.

This CDR3 reads CASSLRLAGTPETQYF. This chain joins TRBV11-2 and TRBJ2-5; there is no DNA to check the TCRdb D call of TRBD2. Germline loops: CDR1 SGHAT, CDR2 FQNNGV. This CDR3 contains 16 residues.

The chain uses TRBV4-3 and TRBJ2-7. Germline-derived CDR1 and CDR2 are LGHNA and YSLEER. The CDR3 totals 14 residues. CDR3 protein: CASSPTGQPYEQYF.

The chain employs TRBV10-1 and TRBJ1-1; without DNA, the TCRdb call of TRBD1 cannot be checked. The CDR3 is made up of 14 amino acids. Per the germline V gene, CDR1 is WNHNN and CDR2 is SYGVQD (reference sequence). The CDR3 spells CASSLGQGGTEAFF.

This chain joins TRBV4-2 and TRBJ2-3; the TCRdb call, TRBD2, lacks DNA for checking. CDR1 LGHNA and CDR2 YNFKEQ come from the germline V gene. The CDR3 covers 16 residues. CDR3 in amino acids: CASRPGLAGSTDTQYF.

V and J are TRBV7-3 and TRBJ2-3. The CDR3 is 13 amino acids. Germline lookup yields CDR1 SGHTA and CDR2 FQGTGA. CDR3 loop: CASSLEVTDTQYF.

The rearrangement joins TRBV18 to TRBJ1-2; TCRdb lists TRBD1, though no DNA is available to test this call. The CDR3 consists of 13 residues. CDR1 is KGHSH, CDR2 LQKENI, per germline. The CDR3 protein is CASQGSTGGGYTF.

The chain joins TRBV11-2 to TRBJ2-2; the D call from TCRdb, TRBD1, cannot be confirmed without DNA. This CDR3 spans 20 amino acids. Germline loops: CDR1 SGHAT, CDR2 FQNNGV. This CDR3 reads CASSVRPRTEFTPNTGELFF.

This chain uses TRBV28 with TRBJ2-1; TCRdb's D call, TRBD2, is unchecked because there is no DNA. CDR1 is MDHEN and CDR2 is SYDVKM in the germline V gene. The CDR3 is 16 residues long. CDR3 region: CASSLLARLAVNEQFF.

This chain joins TRBV12-3 or TRBV12-4 and TRBJ2-5; TCRdb selects TRBD1, and the lack of DNA leaves this call unchecked. The CDR3 length is 14 residues. CDR3: CASSFRDRGETQYF.

This rearrangement joins TRBV9 to TRBJ1-1. This CDR3 has 14 residues. Germline V CDR1 and CDR2: SGDLS, YYNGEE. This CDR3 is CASSGKLVNTEAFF.

This chain joins TRBV19 and TRBJ2-1; TCRdb gives TRBD2 as the D gene, but with no DNA this cannot be confirmed. The CDR3 covers 15 residues. Germline V lookup: CDR1 LNHDA, CDR2 SQIVND (reference sequence). Here the CDR3 reads CASSTYTSSRHEQFF.

The gene calls are TRBV4-2 and TRBJ2-2; TCRdb outputs TRBD1, but without DNA this stays unchecked. Germline values: CDR1 LGHNA, CDR2 YNFKEQ. The CDR3 extends over 15 amino acids. The CDR3 reads CASSQVGQGAGELFF.

The V gene is TRBV30, the J gene TRBJ2-5; TCRdb reports TRBD2, a call that lacks DNA to check it against. The CDR3 has 15 residues. The V gene's germline CDR1 is GTSNPN and CDR2 SVGIG (reference sequence). This CDR3 is CAWLRLAGGRETQYF.